This entry describes one T cell receptor beta chain. Its antigen is still unknown. The identical CDR3 is also encoded by other nucleotide sequences in the sample. Germline V CDR1 and CDR2: DFQATT, SNEGSKA (reference sequence). This CDR3 comprises 11 residues. Between the trimmed V and J ends, which lost 2 bases and 2 bases, there was a span of 3 bases. Investigators spread the genomic DNA of each subset evenly over several immunoSEQ plates. The authors' processing: ImmunoSEQ gave junction-only sequences without quality scores, so filtering differed. TCRdb keeps only in-frame clones here, not all; method: immunoSEQ multiplex PCR. That table is the source of V, J and clone size, and D and trimming were worked out from the DNA. Altogether 2 million to 2.5 million clones are present, 80% to 95% being singletons, with the ten largest covering roughly 0.36%. This sample was included in a study of shared clonotypes between healthy human individuals.

Findings of the study overall: With few donors, the genetic and exposure-history diversity represented was limited.

This sequence joins TRBV20-1 and TRBJ1-1; D is unclear. The TCR sequence derives from a young man in good health. Some clones in this sample may be carry-over from other donors' samples. Sequencing used naive CD4+ T cells from PBMCs. Subset indicated: CD45RA+ positively selected. CDR3 in amino acids: CSARSNTEAFF. Written as DNA, the CDR3 is TGCAGTGCTAGATCCAACACTGAAGCTTTCTTT.